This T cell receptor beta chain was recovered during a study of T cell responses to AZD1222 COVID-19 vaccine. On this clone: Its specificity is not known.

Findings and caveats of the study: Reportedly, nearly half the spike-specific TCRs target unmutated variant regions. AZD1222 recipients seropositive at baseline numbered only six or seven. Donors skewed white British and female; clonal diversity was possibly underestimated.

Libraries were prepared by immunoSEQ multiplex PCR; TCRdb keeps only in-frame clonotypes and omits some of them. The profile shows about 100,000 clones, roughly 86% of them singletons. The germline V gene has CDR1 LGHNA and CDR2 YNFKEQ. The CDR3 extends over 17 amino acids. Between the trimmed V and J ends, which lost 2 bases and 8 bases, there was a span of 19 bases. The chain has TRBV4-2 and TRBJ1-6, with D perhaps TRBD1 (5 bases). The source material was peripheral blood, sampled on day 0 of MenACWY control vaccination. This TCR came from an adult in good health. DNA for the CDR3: TGTGCCAGCAGCCAACCCCTCCGAGCAGGGTCGTATTCACCCCTCCACTTT. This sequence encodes CASSQPLRAGSYSPLHF.